This T cell receptor (beta chain) was recovered during a study of yellow fever vaccine responses in identical twins (dated 2018 in TCRdb). A note on the overall study: In identical twins, the study followed T cell clones that responded to the vaccine with precision. The study at large found these results: According to the authors, in identical twins the way T cells responded to vaccination appeared partly convergent and partly personalized.

Libraries were constructed by RT-PCR. The instrument given in TCRdb is Illumina HiSeq 2500. The public reads were reanalyzed by TCRdb: fastp trimming at Q25, MiXCR alignment, in-frame beta chains only. When rows share a CDR3 protein, they turn into one entry using the most common DNA and genes. The sample includes 1,500 to 2,000 distinct CDR3 sequences, with over 80% observed a single time. The top ten clonotypes cover roughly 5.6% of the sample. To note about this clonotype: Its antigen remains unidentified. Base qualities are not provided; no much larger clone lies one nucleotide away.

V lost 0 bases and J lost 4 bases; the stretch between them is 18 bases long. From a lookup of the germline V gene, CDR1 and CDR2 are MNHEY and SVGAGI. The CDR3 runs 17 residues from the cysteine to the phenylalanine. Left in the record is the CDR3 DNA by itself, 51 bases read in frame from the first base. This specimen consisted of T cells from blood (PBMCs), unsorted or a sorted subset (not recorded which), obtained before or after yellow fever vaccination (not recorded which). This sequence uses TRBV6-5 and TRBJ1-1; the D gene is possibly TRBD1, with 5 bases matching. The TCR sequence derives from a woman aged 18-29 years who received the yellow fever vaccine. Donor details come from another sample of the same person, matched by shared clones. The CDR3 reads as follows: CASSYSPSGGGSTEAFF. The base sequence is TGTGCCAGCAGTTACTCACCCTCTGGGGGGGGGAGCACTGAAGCTTTCTTT.